This T cell receptor beta chain stems from a study of blood T cell repertoires in COVID-19. The repertoire was sequenced with immunoSEQ multiplex PCR; TCRdb's copy has only in-frame clones and lacks some. The profile shows approximately 180,000 clones, around 90% of them singletons. The trim removed 6 bases at V and 2 bases at J, leaving 6 bases unmatched. Germline V lookup: CDR1 MNHEY, CDR2 SVGAGI. CDR3 size: 15 residues. The V and J genes are TRBV6-5 and TRBJ2-2, with 7 positions matching TRBD1. This clonotype was obtained from a man aged 35 to 55 with active or convalescent COVID-19. Material for sequencing was peripheral blood. As DNA, the CDR3 is TGTGCCAGCAGGCAAAACAGGGGTAACACCGGGGAGCTGTTTTTT. Its translation is CASRQNRGNTGELFF.